The table lists the clone carrying this TCR beta chain with a count of one. Its antigen is as yet unknown. Every single patient, without exception, relapsed after autologous stem cell transplantation, and brentuximab vedotin exposure varied. Measured with immunoSEQ multiplex PCR; TCRdb has only the in-frame clones, and not every one. The table includes about 150,000 clones, 78% detected once. This sample stems from a study of PD-1 blockade in classical Hodgkin lymphoma. Study background: Nivolumab dosed at 3 mg/kg went to patients intravenously every 2 weeks.

Study-level points and caveats: Relapsed/refractory patients reportedly had the lowest baseline TCR diversity, below newly diagnosed patients, who were below healthy donors. Among the patients, those starting nivolumab under 1 year after ASCT were excluded.

This CDR3 region has 17 residues. J was trimmed by 4 bases and V by 5 bases; bases with no gene match: 11. CDR1 and CDR2 (germline): LNHDA, SQIVND (reference sequence). The sample here was peripheral blood mononuclear cells (PBMCs), taken before the second cycle of nivolumab. This rearrangement joins TRBV19 to TRBJ2-1; 10 nucleotides line up with TRBD2. The sequence was collected from a human donor with classical Hodgkin lymphoma. The CDR3 protein is CASSPTIGTSVYNEQFF. DNA for the CDR3: TGTGCCAGTAGTCCGACCATCGGGACTAGCGTATACAATGAGCAGTTCTTC.